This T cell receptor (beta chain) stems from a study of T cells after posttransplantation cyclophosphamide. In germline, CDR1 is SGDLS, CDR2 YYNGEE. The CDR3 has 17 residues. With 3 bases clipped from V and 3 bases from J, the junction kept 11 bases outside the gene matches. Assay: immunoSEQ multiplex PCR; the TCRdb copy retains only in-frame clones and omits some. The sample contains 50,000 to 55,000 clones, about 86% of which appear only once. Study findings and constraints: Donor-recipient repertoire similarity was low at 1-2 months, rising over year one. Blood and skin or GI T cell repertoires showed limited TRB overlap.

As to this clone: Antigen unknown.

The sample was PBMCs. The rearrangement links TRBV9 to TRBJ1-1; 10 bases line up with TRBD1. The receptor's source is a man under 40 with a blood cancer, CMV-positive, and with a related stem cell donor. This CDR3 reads CASSGPRGTGAHTEAFF. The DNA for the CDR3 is TGTGCCAGCAGCGGGCCGCGGGGGACAGGGGCGCACACTGAAGCTTTCTTT.